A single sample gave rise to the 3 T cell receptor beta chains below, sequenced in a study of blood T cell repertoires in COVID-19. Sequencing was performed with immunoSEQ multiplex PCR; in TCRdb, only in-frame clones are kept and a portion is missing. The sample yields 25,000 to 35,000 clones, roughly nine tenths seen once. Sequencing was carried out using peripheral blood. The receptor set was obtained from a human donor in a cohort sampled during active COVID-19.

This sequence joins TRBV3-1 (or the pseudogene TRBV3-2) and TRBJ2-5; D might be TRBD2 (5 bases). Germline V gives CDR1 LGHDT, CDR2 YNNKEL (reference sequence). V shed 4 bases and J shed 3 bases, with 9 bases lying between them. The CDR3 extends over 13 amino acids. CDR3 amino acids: CASSLWGEETQYF. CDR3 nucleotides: TGTGCCAGCAGCCTCTGGGGAGAAGAGACCCAGTACTTC.

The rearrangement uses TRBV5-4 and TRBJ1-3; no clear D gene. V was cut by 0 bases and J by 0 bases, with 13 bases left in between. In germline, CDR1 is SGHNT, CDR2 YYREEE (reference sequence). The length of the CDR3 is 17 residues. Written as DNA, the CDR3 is TGTGCCAGCAGCTTGGATGCAGGCCTCCTCTCTGGAAACACCATATATTTT. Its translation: CASSLDAGLLSGNTIYF.

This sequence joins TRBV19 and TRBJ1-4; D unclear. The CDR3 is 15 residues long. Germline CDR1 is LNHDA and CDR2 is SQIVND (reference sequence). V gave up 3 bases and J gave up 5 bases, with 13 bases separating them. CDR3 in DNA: TGTGCCAGTAGTATTCTAGTGTGGCAGAATGAAAAACTGTTTTTT. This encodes CASSILVWQNEKLFF.